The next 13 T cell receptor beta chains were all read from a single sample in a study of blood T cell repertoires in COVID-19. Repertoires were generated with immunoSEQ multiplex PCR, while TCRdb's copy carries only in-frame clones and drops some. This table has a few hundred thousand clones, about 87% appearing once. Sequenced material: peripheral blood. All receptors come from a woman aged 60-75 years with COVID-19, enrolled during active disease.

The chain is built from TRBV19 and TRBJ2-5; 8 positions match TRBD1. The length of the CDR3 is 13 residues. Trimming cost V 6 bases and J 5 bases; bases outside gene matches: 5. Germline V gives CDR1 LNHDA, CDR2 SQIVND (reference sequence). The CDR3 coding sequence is TGTGCCAGTAGCCCGACAGGGGTCGAGACCCAGTACTTC. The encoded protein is CASSPTGVETQYF.

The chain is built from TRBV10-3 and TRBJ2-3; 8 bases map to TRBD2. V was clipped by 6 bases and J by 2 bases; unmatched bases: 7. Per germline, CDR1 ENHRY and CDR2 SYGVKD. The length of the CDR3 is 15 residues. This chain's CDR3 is CAISDSGIYTDTQYF. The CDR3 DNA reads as TGTGCCATCAGCGATAGCGGGATATACACAGATACGCAGTATTTT.

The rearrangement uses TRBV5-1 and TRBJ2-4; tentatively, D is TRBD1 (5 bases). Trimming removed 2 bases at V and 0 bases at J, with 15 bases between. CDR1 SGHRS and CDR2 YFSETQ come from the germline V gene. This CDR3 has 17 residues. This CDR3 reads CASSLGAEILAKNIQYF. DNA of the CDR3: TGCGCCAGCAGCTTAGGGGCAGAGATACTAGCCAAAAACATTCAGTACTTC.

CDR3 bases: TGTGCCAGCAGTTCCGAGGGAGGGCAGTTCTTAAATCAGCCCCAGCATTTT. Translating it yields CASSSEGGQFLNQPQHF. J is TRBJ1-5 and V is TRBV28; the D is unclear. The V gene lost 4 bases and the J gene lost 4 bases, with 20 bases spanning the gap. The germline V gene has CDR1 MDHEN and CDR2 SYDVKM. This CDR3 contains 17 residues.

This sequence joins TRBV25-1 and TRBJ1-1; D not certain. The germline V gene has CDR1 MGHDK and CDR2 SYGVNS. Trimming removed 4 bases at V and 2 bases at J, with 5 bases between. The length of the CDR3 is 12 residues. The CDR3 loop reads CASSGGNTEAFF. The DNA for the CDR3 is TGTGCCAGCAGTGGAGGTAACACTGAAGCTTTCTTT. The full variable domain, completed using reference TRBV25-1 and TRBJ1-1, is EADIYQTPRYLVIGTGKKITLECSQTMGHDKMYWYQQDPGMELHLIHYSYGVNSTEKGDLSSESTVSRIRTEHFPLTLESARPSHTSQYLCASSGGNTEAFFGQGTRLTVV.

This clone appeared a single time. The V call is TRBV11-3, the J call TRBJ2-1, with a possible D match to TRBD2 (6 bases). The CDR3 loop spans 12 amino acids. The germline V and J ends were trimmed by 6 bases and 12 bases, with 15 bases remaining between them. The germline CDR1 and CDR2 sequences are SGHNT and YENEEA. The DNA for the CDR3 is TGTGCCAGCAGGGGAGCGGGTTCGGGGCAGTTCTTC. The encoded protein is CASRGAGSGQFF.

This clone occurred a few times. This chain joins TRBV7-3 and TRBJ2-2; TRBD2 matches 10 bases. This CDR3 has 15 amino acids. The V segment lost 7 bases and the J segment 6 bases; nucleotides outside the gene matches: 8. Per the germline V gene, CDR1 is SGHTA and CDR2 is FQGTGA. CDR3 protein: CASTARAGGSGELFF. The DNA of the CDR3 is TGTGCCAGCACGGCGAGAGCGGGAGGGTCCGGGGAGCTGTTTTTT.

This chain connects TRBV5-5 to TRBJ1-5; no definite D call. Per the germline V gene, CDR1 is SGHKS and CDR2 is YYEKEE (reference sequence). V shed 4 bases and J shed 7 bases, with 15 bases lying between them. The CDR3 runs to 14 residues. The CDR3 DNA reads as TGTGCCAGCAGCCCTCGGGTAGCGGACCAGCCCCAGCATTTT. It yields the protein CASSPRVADQPQHF.

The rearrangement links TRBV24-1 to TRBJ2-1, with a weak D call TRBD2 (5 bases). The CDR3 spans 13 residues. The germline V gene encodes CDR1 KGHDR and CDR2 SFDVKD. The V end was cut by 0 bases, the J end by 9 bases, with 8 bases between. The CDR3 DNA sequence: TGTGCCACCAGTGATTTGCAGCGGACTGAGCAGTTCTTC. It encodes CATSDLQRTEQFF.

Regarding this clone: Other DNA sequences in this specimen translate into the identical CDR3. CDR3 coding DNA: TGTGCCACCAGCAGAGACCCGGGTGATACGCAGTATTTT. It is translated as CATSRDPGDTQYF. The chain carries TRBV15 and TRBJ2-3; D uncertain. Trimming left V 0 bases short and J 6 bases short, with 7 bases between. The CDR3 runs 13 residues. Germline assignment: CDR1 LNHNV and CDR2 YYDKDF (reference sequence).

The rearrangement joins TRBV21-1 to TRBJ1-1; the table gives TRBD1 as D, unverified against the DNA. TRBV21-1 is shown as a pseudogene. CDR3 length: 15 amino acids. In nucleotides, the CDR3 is TGTGCCAGCAGCAAAGTTAGACAGGGAGACACTGAAGCTTTCTTT. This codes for CASSKVRQGDTEAFF.

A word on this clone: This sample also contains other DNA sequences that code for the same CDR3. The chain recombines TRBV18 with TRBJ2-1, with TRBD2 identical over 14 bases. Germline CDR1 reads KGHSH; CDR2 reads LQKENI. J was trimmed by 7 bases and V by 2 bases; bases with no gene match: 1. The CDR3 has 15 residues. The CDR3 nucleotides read TGTGCCAGCTCACCAGGGACTAGCGGGAGTAATGAGCAGTTCTTC. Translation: CASSPGTSGSNEQFF.

The DNA for the CDR3 is TGCAGTGCTATCCGGGACTATGGCTACACCTTC. Residues: CSAIRDYGYTF. The chain employs TRBV20-1 and TRBJ1-2, with D uncertain. Germline-derived CDR1 and CDR2 are DFQATT and SNEGSKA (reference sequence). Trimming shortened V by 4 bases and J by 3 bases, and 6 bases separated the two germline ends. There are 11 residues in the CDR3.